A selection of T cell receptor beta chains follows, all from one sample in a study of blood T cells in healthy people across ages. TCRdb analysed the 5' RACE reads with MiXCR anew, one entry per CDR3 protein. The table has hundreds of thousands of distinct CDR3 sequences, around 46% seen once; the top ten hold under 15%. Sequenced input: blood. The receptor set was obtained from a man in his thirties or forties in good health. Each CDR3 is given with its conserved first and last residue.

CDR3aa: CSARGATNEKLFF
j_gene: TRBJ1-4
v_gene: TRBV20-1

CDR3aa: CSPPPWSTDTQYF
j_gene: TRBJ2-3
v_gene: TRBV20-1

CDR3aa: CASRPGEANYGYTF
j_gene: TRBJ1-2
v_gene: TRBV12-3/TRBV12-4

CDR3aa: CASRGDTRNTGELFF
j_gene: TRBJ2-2
v_gene: TRBV12-3/TRBV12-4

CDR3aa: CATRGLHGYTF
j_gene: TRBJ1-2
v_gene: TRBV24-1

CDR3aa: CASSHIYTGRGETQYF
j_gene: TRBJ2-5
v_gene: TRBV13

CDR3aa: CASSVGEAGGLYEQFF
j_gene: TRBJ2-1
v_gene: TRBV9

CDR3aa: CASSFGAETEAFF
j_gene: TRBJ1-1
v_gene: TRBV7-9

CDR3aa: CASSLSPGQYTGELFF
j_gene: TRBJ2-2
v_gene: TRBV27

CDR3aa: CASSHSSEEQYF
j_gene: TRBJ2-7
v_gene: TRBV7-6

CDR3aa: CATRTGGYGYTF
j_gene: TRBJ1-2
v_gene: TRBV6-6

CDR3aa: CASSQVAGQATDTQYF
j_gene: TRBJ2-3
v_gene: TRBV14

CDR3aa: CGAEGTNTGELFF
j_gene: TRBJ2-2
v_gene: TRBV28

CDR3aa: CASRRGTNNEQFF
j_gene: TRBJ2-1
v_gene: TRBV2

CDR3aa: CASSVSDSTEQYF
j_gene: TRBJ2-5
v_gene: TRBV11-1

CDR3aa: CASSSIEQAFEETQYF
j_gene: TRBJ2-5
v_gene: TRBV7-8

CDR3aa: CASSSSPLTSGRDTQYF
j_gene: TRBJ2-3
v_gene: TRBV5-1

CDR3aa: CASSQVGGLSTGELFF
j_gene: TRBJ2-2
v_gene: TRBV3-1

CDR3aa: CASSPTRDRVSPLHF
j_gene: TRBJ1-6
v_gene: TRBV4-1

CDR3aa: CASSEETSVPADTQYF
j_gene: TRBJ2-3
v_gene: TRBV12-3/TRBV12-4

CDR3aa: CASSLVEMNTEAFF
j_gene: TRBJ1-1
v_gene: TRBV5-6

CDR3aa: CASSYSVPGGGFNSPLHF
j_gene: TRBJ1-6
v_gene: TRBV6-5

CDR3aa: CASSIAQGSGTEAFF
j_gene: TRBJ1-1
v_gene: TRBV9

CDR3aa: CASSPPLAKNIQYF
j_gene: TRBJ2-4
v_gene: TRBV28

CDR3aa: CASSRIGDTQYF
j_gene: TRBJ2-3
v_gene: TRBV3-1

CDR3aa: CASGEGSERGTYKQYF
j_gene: TRBJ2-7
v_gene: TRBV7-2